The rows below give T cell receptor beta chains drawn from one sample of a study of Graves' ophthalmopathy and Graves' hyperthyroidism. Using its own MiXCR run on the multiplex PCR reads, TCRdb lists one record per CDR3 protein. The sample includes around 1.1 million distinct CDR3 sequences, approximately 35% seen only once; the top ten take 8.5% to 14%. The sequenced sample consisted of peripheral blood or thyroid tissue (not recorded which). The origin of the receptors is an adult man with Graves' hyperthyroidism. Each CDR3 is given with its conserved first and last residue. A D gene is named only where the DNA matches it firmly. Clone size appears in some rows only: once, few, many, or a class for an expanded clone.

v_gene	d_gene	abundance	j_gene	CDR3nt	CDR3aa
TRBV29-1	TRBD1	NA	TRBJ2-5	TGCAGCGTTGAAGATCGCAGGGGGAAATTTTTGGAGACCCAGTACTTC	CSVEDRRGKFLETQYF
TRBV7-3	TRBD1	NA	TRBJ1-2	TGTGCCAGCAGCCGCCAGACAGGGGGCTATGGCTACACCTTC	CASSRQTGGYGYTF
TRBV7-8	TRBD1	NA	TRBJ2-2	TGTGCCAGCAGTGAACACGAGGGACAGGGGGCCGGGGAGCTGTTTTTT	CASSEHEGQGAGELFF
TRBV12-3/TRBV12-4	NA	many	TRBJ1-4	TGTGCCAGCAGTCCACGGACCGAGAATGAAAAACTGTTTTTT	CASSPRTENEKLFF
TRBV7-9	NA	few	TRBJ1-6	TGTGCCAGCAGCTTGGTAGGGAGAACCTATAATTCACCCCTCCACTTT	CASSLVGRTYNSPLHF
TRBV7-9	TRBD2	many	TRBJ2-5	TGTGCCAGCAGCCGACGAAGGACTAGCGGGATGGAGACCCAGTACTTC	CASSRRRTSGMETQYF
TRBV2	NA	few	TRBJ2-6	TGTGCCAGCAGCGGAGGCTGGGCATCGCTTTCTGGGGCCAACGTCCTGACTTTC	CASSGGWASLSGANVLTF
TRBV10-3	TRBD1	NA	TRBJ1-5	TGTGCCATCTCAGGGACAGGGCTACAGCCCCAGCATTTT	CAISGTGLQPQHF
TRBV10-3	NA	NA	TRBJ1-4	TGTGCTATCACCGAGAAGTCAACTAATGAAAAACTGTTTTTT	CAITEKSTNEKLFF
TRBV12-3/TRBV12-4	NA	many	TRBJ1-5	TGTGCCAGCAGTTATCTGAAAGATCAGCCCCAGCATTTT	CASSYLKDQPQHF
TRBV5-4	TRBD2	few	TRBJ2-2	TGTGCCAGCAGCTTGTCGCTAGCGGGGTCCGGGGAGCTGTTTTTT	CASSLSLAGSGELFF
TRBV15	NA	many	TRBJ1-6	TGTGCCACCAGCCAGGGTTATTCACCCCTCCACTTT	CATSQGYSPLHF
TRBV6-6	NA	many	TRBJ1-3	TGTGCCAGCAGTTACGGAAACACCATATATTTT	CASSYGNTIYF
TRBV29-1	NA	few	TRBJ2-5	TGCAGCTCCCCCGAAGGGGCAGGCCAAGAGACCCAGTACTTC	CSSPEGAGQETQYF
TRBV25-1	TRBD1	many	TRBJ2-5	TGTGCCAGCAGTGAGGGGACAGCCTTCCAAGAGACCCAGTACTTC	CASSEGTAFQETQYF
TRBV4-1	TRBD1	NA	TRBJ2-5	TGCGCCAGCAGCCGGACTTCCGGGACAGGGGATGGAGAGACCCAGTACTTC	CASSRTSGTGDGETQYF
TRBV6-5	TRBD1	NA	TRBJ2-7	TGCGCCAGCAGCCAAGATCGGGACAGGGGCTACGAGCAGTACTTC	CASSQDRDRGYEQYF
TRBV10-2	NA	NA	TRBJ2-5	TGCGCCAGCAGTGAGCTGCGGAGCACCGATCAGCCCCAGTACTTC	CASSELRSTDQPQYF
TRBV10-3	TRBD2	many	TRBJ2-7	TGTGCCATCAGGTCCGGGACTAGCGGGAGGTACGAGCAGTACTTC	CAIRSGTSGRYEQYF
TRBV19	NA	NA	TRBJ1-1	TGTGCCAGCAGTTCCGAGGGGTGGACTGAAGCTTTCTTT	CASSSEGWTEAFF
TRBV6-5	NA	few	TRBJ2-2	TGTGCCAGCAGCCCCAGGGTGGGGACCGGGGAGCTGTTTTTT	CASSPRVGTGELFF
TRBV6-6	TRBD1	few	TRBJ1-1	TGTGCCAGCAGGAGAGACAGGGGTTCGAACACTGAAGCTTTCTTT	CASRRDRGSNTEAFF
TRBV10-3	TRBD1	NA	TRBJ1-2	TGTGCCAGCAGTTACTCGGGAGGGGGCCACCCCTATGGCTACACCTTC	CASSYSGGGHPYGYTF
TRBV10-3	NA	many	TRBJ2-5	TGTGCCATCAGGGAAGGACAGATGCAAGAGACCCAGTACTTC	CAIREGQMQETQYF
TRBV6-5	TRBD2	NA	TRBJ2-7	TGTGCCAGCAGAACTAGCGTGCTCTACGAGCAGTACTTC	CASRTSVLYEQYF
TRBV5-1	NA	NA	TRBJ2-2	TGTGCCAGTAGAGTTGGGGCGATGAACACCGGGGAGCTGTTTTTT	CASRVGAMNTGELFF
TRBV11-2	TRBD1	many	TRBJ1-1	TGTGCCAGCAGGAGGACAGGGGATGCCACTGAAGCTTTCTTT	CASRRTGDATEAFF
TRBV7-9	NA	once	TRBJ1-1	TGTGCCAACAGCCTATTCGCCAAGAACACTGAAGCTTTCTTT	CANSLFAKNTEAFF
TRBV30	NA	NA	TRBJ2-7	TGTGCCTGGAGTGTAGTAGTCAAGGGCGAGCAGTACTTC	CAWSVVVKGEQYF
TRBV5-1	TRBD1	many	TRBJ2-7	TGCGCCAGCAGCTTGGGAGGGACAGGGAACGAGCAGTACTTC	CASSLGGTGNEQYF
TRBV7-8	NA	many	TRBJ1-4	TGTGCCAGCAGCTTAGGTTTCGGAGCAACTAATGAAAAACTGTTTTTT	CASSLGFGATNEKLFF
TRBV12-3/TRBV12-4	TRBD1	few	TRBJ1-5	TGTGCCAGCAGTTGGGGGACAGGGGAGCCCCAGCATTTT	CASSWGTGEPQHF
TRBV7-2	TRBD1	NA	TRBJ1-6	TGTGCCAGCAGCTTAGGTCCGGGACAGGGTCTGGGGTCACCCCTCCACTTT	CASSLGPGQGLGSPLHF
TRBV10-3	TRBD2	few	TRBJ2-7	TGTGCCATCAGTGGTTATAGCGGGACGTACGAGCAGTACTTC	CAISGYSGTYEQYF
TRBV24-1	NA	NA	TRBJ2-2	NA	CATSDPAEEQYFGELFF
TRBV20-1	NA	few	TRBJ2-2	TGCAGTGCTAGAGCCAGGGGCGTCCACGGGGAGCTGTTTTTT	CSARARGVHGELFF
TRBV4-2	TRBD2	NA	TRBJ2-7	TGTGCCAGCAGTCGTTCCGGGACTAACGGCATTCCCTACGAGCAGTACTTC	CASSRSGTNGIPYEQYF
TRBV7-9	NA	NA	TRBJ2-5	TGTGCCAGCAGCTCCCAGGGGACTCAAGAGACCCAGTACTTC	CASSSQGTQETQYF
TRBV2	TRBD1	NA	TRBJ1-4	TGTGCCAGCAGTGGAAGCGGGACAGGGGCCGAAAAACTGTTTTTT	CASSGSGTGAEKLFF
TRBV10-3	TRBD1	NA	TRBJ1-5	TGTGCCAGCACCGGGACAGGCGCCTCGGGGCCCCAGCATTTT	CASTGTGASGPQHF
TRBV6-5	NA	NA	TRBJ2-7	TGTGCCAGCAGTTACTCCGGGACTCACTCCTACGAGCAGTACTTC	CASSYSGTHSYEQYF
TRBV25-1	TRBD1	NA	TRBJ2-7	TGTGCCAGCGGTGGACAGGGAATTTTCGCCGAGCAGTACTTC	CASGGQGIFAEQYF
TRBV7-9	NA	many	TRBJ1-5	TGTGCCAGCGGATCGGGTCGGTCCCAGCATTTT	CASGSGRSQHF
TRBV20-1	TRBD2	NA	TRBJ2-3	TGCAGTGTCAAGATTAGCGGGAGGGCCGGCACAGATACGCAGTATTTT	CSVKISGRAGTDTQYF
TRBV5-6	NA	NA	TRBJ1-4	TGTGCCAGCAGCTTGTCTCGGATGGGGAATCGTGAAAAACTGTTTTTT	CASSLSRMGNREKLFF
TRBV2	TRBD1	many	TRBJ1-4	TGTGCCAGCAGGGAAACCATGACAGGGAGAAATGAAAAACTGTTTTTT	CASRETMTGRNEKLFF
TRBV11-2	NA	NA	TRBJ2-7	TGTGCCAGCAGCTTCGTGCCTCAACAGTACAGCTCCTACGAGCAGTACTTC	CASSFVPQQYSSYEQYF
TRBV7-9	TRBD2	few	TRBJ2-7	TGTGCCAGCAGCTTATATGCTCAGGCCCTCTTGGAGCGGGAGTCGGTCGAGCAGTACTTC	CASSLYAQALLERESVEQYF
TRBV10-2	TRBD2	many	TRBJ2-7	TGCGCCAGCACCGGGAGGATCGAGTACGAGCAGTACTTC	CASTGRIEYEQYF
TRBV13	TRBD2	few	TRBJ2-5	TGTGCCAGCAGCTCCTCTCAAGCTACGACTAGCGGGGACCAAGAGACCCAGTACTTC	CASSSSQATTSGDQETQYF
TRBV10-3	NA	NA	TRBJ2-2	TGTGCCATCAGGAGGCAGACGGACACCGGGGAGCTGTTTTTT	CAIRRQTDTGELFF
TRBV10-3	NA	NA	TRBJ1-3	TGTGCCAGCAGCCCAAGGACCGGGGGGGCCTCTGGAAACACCATATATTTT	CASSPRTGGASGNTIYF
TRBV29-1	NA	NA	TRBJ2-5	TGCAGCGAGGGGCGGCAAGAGACCCAGTACTTC	CSEGRQETQYF